Only a few counts were recorded for the clone carrying this T cell receptor beta chain. The same CDR3 is also encoded by other DNA sequences in this sample. This sample is part of a study of cytomegalovirus exposure and HLA in healthy donors. The CDR3 has 16 residues. J lost 4 bases, V lost 5 bases, and 10 bases had no gene match. In germline, CDR1 is LNHNV, CDR2 YYDKDF (reference sequence). PCR involved 60 Vbeta and 13 Jbeta primers. Libraries were prepared by immunoSEQ multiplex PCR; TCRdb keeps only in-frame clonotypes and omits some of them. The data show 150,000 or so clones, about 70% seen once. The sequenced material came from PBMCs. The TCR comes from a male donor in good health and CMV-seronegative. This chain links TRBV15 with TRBJ2-1; TRBD2 matches at 8 bases. The CDR3 loop is CATSEEGSGSYNEQFF. DNA of the CDR3: TGTGCCACCAGCGAAGAGGGAAGCGGGAGTTACAATGAGCAGTTCTTC.